What follows are 15 T cell receptor beta chains derived from one specimen sequenced in a study of T cells in women clearing cervical HPV infection. The table came from immunoSEQ multiplex PCR; TCRdb's copy has only in-frame clones and leaves some out. Its table records some 20,000 clones. Sequenced: blood buffy coat. The receptors here all came from a woman aged 18 to 75 with a cervical HPV16 infection that either progressed to CIN3+ or cleared (not recorded which).

About this clone itself: The read is 3 residues too short to cover the CDR3 end, so that end is filled in from the germline J gene. The chain couples TRBV5-4 to TRBJ2-7, with 8 bases matching TRBD1. J lost 1 base, V lost 4 bases, and 7 bases had no gene match. The CDR3 runs to 15 residues. The germline gives CDR1 SGHNT, CDR2 YYREEE (reference sequence). CDR3 region: CASSKDGTGSYEQYF. Partial CDR3 DNA: TGTGCCAGCAGCAAAGACGGGACAGGTTCCTACGAG.

Note on this clone: Coverage ceases 3 residues before the CDR3 finishes, and the germline J gene fills in the end. J is TRBJ2-2 and V is TRBV2, with 7 nucleotides matching TRBD1. The CDR3 spans 14 residues. CDR1 is SNHLY and CDR2 is FYNNEI in the germline V gene. The V gene end was trimmed by 11 bases and the J gene end by 3 bases; junction bases not matched to a gene: 9. The CDR3 bases that were read are TGTGCCGGAGCCGGGACAGAGGACACCGGGGAG. Translated: CAGAGTEDTGE. The whole CDR3 is CAGAGTEDTGELFF.

Notes on this clone: The read ends 3 residues shy of where the CDR3 ends; the end is completed using the germline J gene. V usage is TRBV20-1 and J usage is TRBJ2-3; 8 positions match TRBD2. The germline V gene has CDR1 DFQATT and CDR2 SNEGSKA (reference sequence). The CDR3 contains 14 residues. The ends lost 5 bases at V and 3 bases at J; junction bases unmatched: 7. The CDR3 protein is CSAQWGLGTDTQYF. The DNA read from the CDR3 is TGCAGTGCTCAATGGGGACTAGGTACAGATACG.

To note about this clone: The read falls 3 residues short of the CDR3 end, and the missing part is taken from the germline J gene. This chain joins TRBV19 and TRBJ2-3; maybe TRBD1 (6 bases). From germline, CDR1 is LNHDA and CDR2 SQIVND (reference sequence). CDR3 length: 16 amino acids. Incomplete CDR3 DNA: TGTGCCAGTAGGGGCGCGACAGGCCGGAGAGATCAGCCG. It translates to CASRGATGRRDQP. The entire CDR3 protein is CASRGATGRRDQPQYF.

With respect to this clone: The read gets to within 3 residues of the CDR3 end, and the germline J gene fills in the rest. The rearrangement joins TRBV7-9 to TRBJ2-7; D remains ambiguous. This CDR3 contains 15 residues. The ends were cut back, 5 bases at V and 0 bases at J, with 14 bases in the middle. Germline lookup yields CDR1 SEHNR and CDR2 FQNEAQ (reference sequence). The DNA read from the CDR3 is TGTGCCAGCAGCCCCGTTTTTCCTAGCTCCTACGAG. Translated: CASSPVFPSSYE. The full-length CDR3 reads as CASSPVFPSSYEQYF. The full variable domain, rest sourced from reference TRBV7-9 and TRBJ2-7, is DTGVSQNPRHKITKRGQNVTFRCDPISEHNRLYWYRQTLGQGPEFLTYFQNEAQLEKSRLLSDRFSAERPKGSFSTLEIQRTEQGDSAMYLCASSPVFPSSYEQYFGPGTRLTVT.

Concerning this clone: The read stops 3 residues short of the end of the CDR3; the missing end is completed from the germline J gene. This chain joins TRBV19 and TRBJ1-4, with D perhaps TRBD1 (6 bases). Germline V gene data show CDR1 as LNHDA and CDR2 as SQIVND (reference sequence). The CDR3 runs to 15 residues. This CDR3 is CASSIFSGVESPLFF. The CDR3 DNA, read in part, is TGTGCCAGTAGTATTTTTTCAGGGGTTGAGTCACCA.

As regards this clone: The sequence runs out 3 residues before the end of the CDR3; the remainder is reconstructed from the germline J gene. The chain is built from TRBV4-2 and TRBJ2-5, with 11 bases matching TRBD1. CDR3 length: 16 residues. Germline CDR1 and CDR2: LGHNA and YNFKEQ. V shed 3 bases, J shed 5 bases, and the junction held 8 bases outside the gene matches. CDR3 DNA (partial): TGTGCCAGCAGCCACTCGAGGACAGGGGGCGAGGAGACC. This translates into CASSHSRTGGEET. The complete CDR3 protein is CASSHSRTGGEETQYF.

Turning to this clone: The read ends 3 residues shy of where the CDR3 ends; the end is completed using the germline J gene. The rearrangement links TRBV7-9 to TRBJ1-2; no clear D gene. This CDR3 has 13 residues. Germline V gene data show CDR1 as SEHNR and CDR2 as FQNEAQ (reference sequence). This chain's CDR3 is CASSPEGGDTYTF. CDR3 bases read: TGTGCCAGCAGCCCGGAGGGTGGAGATACC.

Turning to this clone: The CDR3 goes on 3 residues after the read ends, and that part is filled in from the germline J gene. The chain employs TRBV20-1 and TRBJ1-1; D is unclear. Germline CDR1 DFQATT, CDR2 SNEGSKA (reference sequence). The CDR3 extends over 11 amino acids. Trimming removed 6 bases at V and 4 bases at J, with 9 bases between. CDR3 bases read: TGCAGTGCCAAAAAGGGCACTGAA. Its translation is CSAKKGTE. The entire CDR3 is CSAKKGTEAFF.

About this clone itself: The DNA ends 3 residues before the CDR3 does, and the rest of the CDR3 is filled in from the germline J gene. The rearrangement joins TRBV6-1 to TRBJ1-2, with 8 bases matching TRBD1. Germline assignment: CDR1 MNHNS and CDR2 SASEGT. The CDR3 has 15 residues. The sequenced part of the CDR3 DNA is TGTGCCAGCAGTGGACAAGGACAGGGTTCCCTCGTC. Protein product: CASSGQGQGSLV. The entire CDR3 is CASSGQGQGSLVYTF.

Note on this clone: The sequence runs out 3 residues before the end of the CDR3; the remainder is reconstructed from the germline J gene. The chain carries TRBV7-9 and TRBJ1-2; D might be TRBD1 (5 bases). The CDR3 is made up of 13 amino acids. The V gene's germline CDR1 is SEHNR and CDR2 FQNEAQ (reference sequence). The CDR3 loop reads CASSLAGGDDYTF. The part of the CDR3 DNA that was read is TGTGCCAGCAGCTTAGCGGGGGGTGATGAC.

Note on this clone: With the read ending 3 residues before the CDR3 end, the germline J gene is used to fill in that end. The V and J genes are TRBV5-5 and TRBJ2-5, with D perhaps given as TRBD1 or TRBD2 (7 bases each). The CDR3 runs to 14 residues. The germline CDR1 and CDR2 sequences are SGHKS and YYEKEE (reference sequence). V lost 4 bases to trimming and J lost 1 base, with 11 bases between them. The CDR3 bases that were read are TGTGCCAGCAGCAGCGGGACAGCCCAAGAGACC. This sequence encodes CASSSGTAQET. The complete CDR3 protein is CASSSGTAQETQYF.

CDR3 protein: CSARTGGTTGELFF. The sequenced part of the CDR3 DNA is TGCAGTGCTAGAACAGGGGGAACCACCGGGGAG. The chain employs TRBV20-1 and TRBJ2-2; 8 positions match TRBD1. The sequence runs out 3 residues before the end of the CDR3; the remainder is reconstructed from the germline J gene. The germline gives CDR1 DFQATT, CDR2 SNEGSKA (reference sequence). CDR3 length: 14 residues. Trimming at V came to 2 bases and at J to 4 bases, leaving 3 bases not matched to a gene.

About this clone itself: The DNA ends 3 residues before the CDR3 does, and the rest of the CDR3 is filled in from the germline J gene. The chain combines TRBV6-1 with TRBJ2-1, with D uncertain. Trimming left V 4 bases short and J 6 bases short, with 10 bases between. This CDR3 has 13 amino acids. The germline V gene has CDR1 MNHNS and CDR2 SASEGT. The CDR3 reads CASSGPRFNEQFF. CDR3 DNA, as far as it was read: TGTGCCAGCAGTGGGCCTAGATTCAATGAG.

Points on this clone: The sequence runs out 3 residues before the end of the CDR3; the remainder is reconstructed from the germline J gene. The chain uses TRBV20-1 and TRBJ1-1, with D possibly TRBD1 on 6 matching bases. This CDR3 is built from 14 residues. Trimming shortened V by 6 bases and J by 1 base, and 15 bases separated the two germline ends. Per the germline V gene, CDR1 is DFQATT and CDR2 is SNEGSKA (reference sequence). The CDR3 bases that were read are TGCAGTGCCCCAACAGGGAGCCGGAACACTGAA. This codes for CSAPTGSRNTE. The full CDR3 is CSAPTGSRNTEAFF.